Below are 21 T cell receptor beta chains sequenced from a single sample in a study of T cells in localized non-small cell lung cancer. Some clones are missing from TCRdb's copy, which holds only in-frame ones; the method was immunoSEQ multiplex PCR. The table records 31,000 or so clones, 88% of them present only once. Source: peripheral blood mononuclear cells, taken before any cancer treatment. These receptors were collected from a woman aged 40-70 years with stage III lung adenocarcinoma.

The chain carries TRBV7-6 and TRBJ2-2, with D perhaps matching TRBD2 (6 bases). CDR1 is SGHVS, CDR2 FNYEAQ, per germline. The CDR3 is made up of 16 amino acids. V lost 1 base and J 1 base, leaving 10 bases between the germline ends. The DNA of the CDR3 is TGTGCCAGCAGCTTAGTCGGGGGAGGGAACACCGGGGAGCTGTTTTTT. Residues: CASSLVGGGNTGELFF.

The chain combines TRBV7-9 with TRBJ2-2, with unresolved D. V dropped 6 bases and J dropped 3 bases, with 8 bases sitting between them. Germline V gene lookup returns CDR1 SEHNR and CDR2 FQNEAQ (reference sequence). The CDR3 sequence is 13 residues long. CDR3 bases: TGTGCCAGCAGTGTGGCCCACACCGGGGAGCTGTTTTTT. Translation gives CASSVAHTGELFF.

This chain connects TRBV7-9 to TRBJ2-1; D is undetermined. V shed 3 bases and J shed 6 bases, with 6 bases lying between them. The germline CDR1 and CDR2 sequences are SEHNR and FQNEAQ (reference sequence). The CDR3 length is 12 residues. CDR3 residues: CASSFDGNEQFF. The CDR3 DNA reads TGTGCCAGCAGCTTCGACGGCAATGAGCAGTTCTTC.

The chain has TRBV19 and TRBJ1-5, with 8 bases fitting TRBD1. The V gene end was trimmed by 6 bases and the J gene end by 4 bases; junction bases not matched to a gene: 2. The CDR3 spans 13 residues. Germline V lookup: CDR1 LNHDA, CDR2 SQIVND (reference sequence). CDR3 sequence reads: CASRTGVNQPQHF. The CDR3 bases are TGTGCCAGTAGGACAGGGGTAAATCAGCCCCAGCATTTT.

The chain combines TRBV27 with TRBJ2-1; 9 bases line up with TRBD1. V lost 4 bases and J lost 8; bases outside the gene matches: 15. CDR3 length: 17 amino acids. CDR1 and CDR2 from the germline V gene are MNHEY and SMNVEV (reference sequence). The CDR3 sequence: CASSSLTGTGLVDEQFF. CDR3 bases: TGTGCCAGCAGTTCACTAACGGGGACAGGGTTGGTCGATGAGCAGTTCTTC.

The chain has TRBV13 and TRBJ2-3; 8 nucleotides match TRBD2. The CDR3 extends over 16 amino acids. In germline, CDR1 is PRHDT, CDR2 FYEKMQ (reference sequence). V gave up 5 bases and J gave up 1 base; unmatched junction bases: 8. DNA of the CDR3: TGTGCCAGCAGCCCTGATCTGCGGGGGGGCACAGATACGCAGTATTTT. Protein sequence: CASSPDLRGGTDTQYF.

The rearrangement links TRBV6-4 to TRBJ2-3, with a tentative D call TRBD2 (6 bases). Germline CDR1 reads MRHNA; CDR2 reads SNTAGT. The germline V and J ends were trimmed by 5 bases and 5 bases, with 17 bases remaining between them. The CDR3 totals 15 residues. The chain's CDR3 is CASSWEEAGKDTQYF. The CDR3 nucleotides read TGTGCCAGCAGTTGGGAGGAGGCCGGAAAAGATACGCAGTATTTT.

This chain joins TRBV15 and TRBJ2-3; D is unclear. The CDR3 sequence is 16 residues long. Trimming cost V 0 bases and J 2 bases, with 12 bases left between them. Germline V CDR1 and CDR2: LNHNV, YYDKDF (reference sequence). This CDR3 reads CATSRDVWLDTDTQYF. For the CDR3, the DNA is TGTGCCACCAGCAGAGATGTGTGGCTAGACACAGATACGCAGTATTTT.

The chain joins TRBV7-2 to TRBJ2-5; 7 bases match TRBD2. The CDR3 runs 14 residues. Germline V CDR1 and CDR2: SGHTA, FQGNSA. V shed 5 bases and J 2 bases; nucleotides not matched to a gene: 5. CDR3 DNA sequence: TGTGCCAGCAGCAAAGGGACTATACAAGAGACCCAGTACTTC. Protein product: CASSKGTIQETQYF.

The chain links TRBV11-1 to TRBJ2-7; a possible D gene is TRBD1 (5 bases). The CDR3 has 18 amino acids. V was clipped by 5 bases and J by 0 bases, with 23 bases between them. Germline V CDR1 and CDR2: SGHAT, FQDESV (reference sequence). This CDR3 reads CASSPFQGFGSLSYEQYF. DNA for the CDR3: TGTGCCAGCAGCCCGTTTCAGGGATTCGGGTCCCTCTCCTACGAGCAGTACTTC.

V gene TRBV7-2 combines with J gene TRBJ1-1; 9 nucleotides match TRBD1. Germline CDR1 and CDR2: SGHTA and FQGNSA. The length of the CDR3 is 12 residues. V lost 6 bases and J lost 6; bases outside the gene matches: 2. The CDR3 DNA reads as TGTGCCAGCAGGGGACAGGGCCCTGAAGCTTTCTTT. This sequence encodes CASRGQGPEAFF.

This rearrangement joins TRBV7-3 to TRBJ2-1, with TRBD1 identical over 9 bases. The germline V gene encodes CDR1 SGHTA and CDR2 FQGTGA. The CDR3 spans 15 residues. Trimming took 0 bases from V and 9 from J; bases not matched to a gene: 6. The CDR3 region is CASSLTGQGYSEQFF. CDR3 in DNA: TGTGCCAGCAGCTTAACGGGACAGGGATATAGTGAGCAGTTCTTC.

The V call is TRBV6-5, the J call TRBJ1-4, with D hard to call. The V gene lost 2 bases and the J gene lost 4 bases, with 2 bases spanning the gap. This CDR3 has 12 amino acids. CDR1 is MNHEY and CDR2 is SVGAGI in the germline V gene. The CDR3 loop is CASSYINEKLFF. DNA for the CDR3: TGTGCCAGCAGTTACATTAATGAAAAACTGTTTTTT.

V gene TRBV27 combines with J gene TRBJ1-2; 8 bases agree with TRBD1. Trimming at V came to 5 bases and at J to 6 bases, leaving 11 bases not matched to a gene. Germline V gene lookup returns CDR1 MNHEY and CDR2 SMNVEV (reference sequence). There are 15 residues in the CDR3. The chain's CDR3 is CASSLQGAREDGYTF. CDR3 DNA sequence: TGTGCCAGCAGTCTCCAGGGGGCGCGGGAGGATGGCTACACCTTC.

The chain couples TRBV30 to TRBJ1-2; the D is unclear. This CDR3 comprises 13 residues. CDR1 and CDR2 (germline): GTSNPN, SVGIG (reference sequence). Trimming took off 3 bases at V and 0 bases at J, with 8 bases between the two ends. The CDR3 protein is CAWRQFPNYGYTF. The CDR3 nucleotides read TGTGCCTGGAGGCAGTTCCCTAACTATGGCTACACCTTC.

The rearrangement uses TRBV7-9 and TRBJ2-5, with TRBD2 matching 9 bases. Germline V lookup: CDR1 SEHNR, CDR2 FQNEAQ (reference sequence). The V segment lost 4 bases and the J segment 3 bases; nucleotides outside the gene matches: 3. The CDR3 is made up of 14 amino acids. CDR3 sequence: CASSSTSGKETQYF. Here the CDR3 DNA reads TGTGCCAGCAGCTCGACTAGCGGAAAAGAGACCCAGTACTTC.

V usage is TRBV28 and J usage is TRBJ2-1, with a tentative D call TRBD2 (6 bases). Germline loops: CDR1 MDHEN, CDR2 SYDVKM. The CDR3 covers 15 residues. V lost 2 bases, J lost 4 bases, and 12 bases lay in between. Here the CDR3 DNA reads TGTGCCAGCAGTTTAGGCAGGAGCGGGTACAATGAGCAGTTCTTC. Its protein product is CASSLGRSGYNEQFF.

The chain couples TRBV6-5 to TRBJ2-6; possibly TRBD1 for D (6 bases). The germline V gene has CDR1 MNHEY and CDR2 SVGAGI. This CDR3 has 15 residues. Trimming stripped 6 bases from V and 0 bases from J, with 9 bases between. CDR3 sequence reads: CASRGRGSGANVLTF. Here the CDR3 DNA reads TGTGCCAGCAGAGGCAGGGGCTCTGGGGCCAACGTCCTGACTTTC.

The chain has TRBV25-1 and TRBJ1-2, with D maybe TRBD1 (6 bases). Germline values: CDR1 MGHDK, CDR2 SYGVNS. Trimming shortened V by 11 bases and J by 8 bases, and 21 bases separated the two germline ends. The CDR3 runs to 13 residues. As DNA, the CDR3 is TGTGCCGCGGCTCCCGGGAACAGGGCGGGCTACACCTTC. Amino acids: CAAAPGNRAGYTF.

This clone was seen once. The V and J genes are TRBV7-8 and TRBJ2-3; a weak D match, TRBD2 (5 bases). Germline values: CDR1 SGHVS, CDR2 FQNEAQ. V was pared by 11 bases and J by 10 bases, with 16 bases between. CDR3 size: 11 residues. The CDR3 region has the DNA TGTGCCTGTAGCGCCAGCCGGGCGCAGTATTTT. Translated: CACSASRAQYF.

The CDR3 DNA follows: TGCGCCAGCAGCCAAGTGGCCCTGGGCCCGAACACCGGGGAGCTGTTTTTT. This sequence encodes CASSQVALGPNTGELFF. The J gene is TRBJ2-2, the V gene TRBV4-3, with D uncertain. CDR1 is LGHNA and CDR2 is YSLEER in the germline V gene. CDR3 length: 17 residues. Trimming cost V 1 base and J 0 bases, with 12 bases left between them.